The present TCR beta chain was sequenced within a study of patients and donors after allogeneic stem cell transplantation. The CDR3 loop spans 16 amino acids. In germline, CDR1 is LNHDA, CDR2 SQIVND (reference sequence). Trimming took 3 bases from V and 4 from J; bases not matched to a gene: 7. MiXCR, applied by TCRdb to the RT-PCR reads, yields one record per CDR3 protein. The repertoire holds approximately 160,000 distinct CDR3 sequences, approximately 24% seen once, with roughly 26% in the top ten. Source material: blood, either unsorted or a sorted T cell fraction (not recorded which). This chain joins TRBV19 and TRBJ1-2; 11 nucleotides match TRBD1. The receptor comes from a human donor who was either an allogeneic HSCT recipient or a stem cell or donor lymphocyte infusion donor (not recorded which). It is not recorded whose cells these are; they may come from a transplant donor. CDR3: CASSMERDRGFYGYTF. The CDR3, as DNA: TGTGCCAGTAGTATGGAGAGGGACAGGGGGTTCTATGGCTACACCTTC.